This TCR beta chain was identified during a study of identical twins. Regarding the study as a whole: Carriage of fewer insertions was seen in abundant cord blood beta clonotypes, whereas memory repertoires showed none. Twin sharing of out-of-frame TCR alpha was underestimated by models in monozygotic pairs. Surplus twin overlap in beta out-of-frame sequences was less pronounced.

This clonotype was picked up a small number of times. The antigen is undetermined. TCRdb ran MiXCR on the 5' RACE reads and lists one entry per CDR3 protein. The table includes about 330,000 distinct CDR3 sequences, roughly 12% detected once. V lost 0 bases and J 2 bases, leaving 9 bases between the germline ends. CDR1 and CDR2 (germline): MGHRA, YSYEKL. This CDR3 has 15 residues. These data were also reused for a study on yellow fever vaccine responses in identical twins.

V usage is TRBV4-1 and J usage is TRBJ2-3; D unresolved. The TCR was taken from a woman aged 18-35 years in good health. Sequencing was carried out using CD8+ T cells sorted from blood. The CDR3 DNA reads TGCGCCAGCAGCCAAGAAGCCCATTCCACAGATACGCAGTATTTT. Its protein is CASSQEAHSTDTQYF.